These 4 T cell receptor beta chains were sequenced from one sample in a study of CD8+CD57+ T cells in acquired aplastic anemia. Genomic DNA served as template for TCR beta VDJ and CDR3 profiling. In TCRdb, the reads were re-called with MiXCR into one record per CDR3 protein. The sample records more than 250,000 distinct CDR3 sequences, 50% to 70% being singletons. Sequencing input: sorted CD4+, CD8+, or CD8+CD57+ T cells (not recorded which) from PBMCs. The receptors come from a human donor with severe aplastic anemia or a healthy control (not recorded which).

The CDR3 loop is CAISEPLLWQANTDTQYF. In DNA, the CDR3 is TGTGCCATCAGTGAGCCCCTACTATGGCAGGCTAACACAGATACGCAGTATTTT. The chain recombines TRBV10-3 with TRBJ2-3, with D unclear. In germline, CDR1 is ENHRY, CDR2 SYGVKD. The CDR3 spans 18 residues. V was shortened by 2 bases and J by 2 bases, with 20 bases between the two germline ends.

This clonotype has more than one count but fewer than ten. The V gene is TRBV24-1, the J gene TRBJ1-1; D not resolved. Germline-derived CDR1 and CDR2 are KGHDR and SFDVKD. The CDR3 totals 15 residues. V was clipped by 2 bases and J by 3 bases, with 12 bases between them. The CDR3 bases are TGTGCCACCAGTGATTCCCGAGTAAGGGACACTGAAGCTTTCTTT. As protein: CATSDSRVRDTEAFF.

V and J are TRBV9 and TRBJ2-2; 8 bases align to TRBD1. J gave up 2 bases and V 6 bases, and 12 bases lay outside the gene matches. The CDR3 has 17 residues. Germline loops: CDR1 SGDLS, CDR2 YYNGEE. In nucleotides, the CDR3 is TGTGCCAGCAATTCCCTCCCAGGGGGCAATAACACCGGGGAGCTGTTTTTT. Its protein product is CASNSLPGGNNTGELFF.

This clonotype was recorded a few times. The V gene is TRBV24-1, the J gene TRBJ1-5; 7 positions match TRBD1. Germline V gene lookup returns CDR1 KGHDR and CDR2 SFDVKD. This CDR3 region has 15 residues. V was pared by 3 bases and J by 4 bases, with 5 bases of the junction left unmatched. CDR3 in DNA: TGTGCCACCAGTGATGCAGGGGGTCGAAATCAGCCCCAGCATTTT. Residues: CATSDAGGRNQPQHF.